This TCR beta chain was found in a study of spatial heterogeneity in lung cancer. TCRdb redid the calling of the 5' RACE reads with MiXCR, one entry per CDR3 protein. This table holds roughly 23,000 distinct CDR3 sequences, approximately 4.7% found once. Specified time point: sample taken at primary tumor resection. Sequencing of whole RNA from tumor, nontumor lung or frozen PBMC involved no sorting. This CDR3 region has 15 residues. CDR1 is MDHEN and CDR2 is SYDVKM in the germline V gene. V dropped 5 bases and J dropped 3; count of bases not matched to a gene: 9. Many counts were recorded for this clonotype.

The gene calls are TRBV28 and TRBJ2-7; 8 bases agree with TRBD2. This material consisted of PBMCs, taken at surgery. This sequence originates from a male donor with early-stage non-small cell lung cancer. DNA of the CDR3: TGTGCCAGCAGTCCTCCCAGCGGGAGTAACTACGAGCAGTACTTC. It codes for CASSPPSGSNYEQYF.